Shown below are 19 T cell receptor beta chains from a single sample sequenced in a study of tumor-infiltrating lymphocytes in primary liver carcinoma. Unsorted bulk tissue (roughly 17-33 mg) underwent RNA and DNA co-extraction. TCR beta cDNA was made from 400 to 600 ng total RNA with a constant-region primer. Amplification in three nested multiplex PCR rounds with slightly modified ARM-PCR gave rise to TCR beta libraries. The two initial PCR rounds, ten to eleven cycles each, used TRBV1-TRBV30 forward and C-beta reverse primers. Using its own MiXCR run on the multiplex PCR reads, TCRdb lists one record per CDR3 protein. The data show 95,000 to 150,000 distinct CDR3 sequences, under 70% seen once. Material for sequencing was tumor-adjacent normal liver tissue. Source of these receptors: an older woman with primary liver carcinoma and hepatitis B virus infection.

This clonotype was observed once. V usage is TRBV12-3 or TRBV12-4 and J usage is TRBJ1-5; possible D gene TRBD1, 5 bases. This CDR3 is built from 13 residues. CDR3 bases: TGTGCTACCAGTTTGACGGGACGGCAGCCCCAGCATTTT. It yields the protein CATSLTGRQPQHF.

As for this clonotype: The final CDR3 position lacks the conserved phenylalanine or tryptophan, pointing to a likely read error. The gene calls are TRBV11-2 and TRBJ2-3, with a tentative D call TRBD2 (5 bases). Germline assignment: CDR1 SGHAT and CDR2 FQNNGV. There are 12 residues in the CDR3. V was trimmed by 4 bases and J by 11 bases, leaving 13 bases between them. The CDR3 region has the DNA TGTGCCAGCAGCTCCCCGGGAACCATGCAGTATCTT. Translation: CASSSPGTMQYL.

About this clonotype: This could be a read error, since a much larger clone is one nucleotide away. The chain is built from TRBV28 and TRBJ1-4; no reliable D call. The CDR3 totals 13 residues. Between the trimmed V and J ends, which lost 1 base and 10 bases, there was a span of 10 bases. Germline V gene lookup returns CDR1 MDHEN and CDR2 SYDVKM. Written as DNA, the CDR3 is TGTGCCAGCAGTTTATTGGGGATTGTAAAACTGTTTTTT. Amino acid sequence: CASSLLGIVKLFF.

With regard to this clonotype: A junction boundary mismatches the germline segment, possibly from a read error. The rearrangement uses TRBV7-9 and TRBJ2-5; the D is unclear. The CDR3 covers 14 residues. Germline V gives CDR1 SEHNR, CDR2 FQNEAQ (reference sequence). The CDR3 coding sequence is TGTGCCAGCAGCCGCCAAGCCACCCAAGAGACCCAATACTTC. Protein product: CASSRQATQETQYF.

The sample holds many counts of this clonotype. V usage is TRBV29-1 and J usage is TRBJ1-2; 10 bases are a match to TRBD1. The CDR3 has 13 amino acids. Per the germline V gene, CDR1 is SQVTM and CDR2 is ANQGSEA. With V trimmed by 4 bases and J by 2 bases, 1 base remained unmatched. For the CDR3, the DNA is TGCAGCGTTGGGGACAGGGGCAACTATGGCTACACCTTC. Amino acid sequence: CSVGDRGNYGYTF.

The chain combines TRBV4-2 with TRBJ2-3, with no clear D. V dropped 4 bases and J dropped 6 bases, with 20 bases sitting between them. CDR3 length equals 16 residues. From germline, CDR1 is LGHNA and CDR2 YNFKEQ. CDR3 bases: TGTGCCAGCAGCCTACATCGGACCAAGCAGTGGGATACGCAGTATTTT. Protein: CASSLHRTKQWDTQYF.

This clonotype was recorded a few times. The chain couples TRBV2 to TRBJ2-7; D possibly corresponds to TRBD2 (5 bases). V was shortened by 4 bases and J by 4 bases, with 8 bases between the two germline ends. CDR1 is SNHLY, CDR2 FYNNEI, per germline. This CDR3 is built from 12 residues. CDR3 nucleotide sequence: TGTGCCAGCAGTGGAGGGAAATACGAGCAGTACTTC. It is translated as CASSGGKYEQYF.

This clonotype appeared many times. The chain carries TRBV6-1 and TRBJ2-7, with 9 nucleotides matching TRBD2. The length of the CDR3 is 15 residues. The germline V gene has CDR1 MNHNS and CDR2 SASEGT. The junction had 9 bases not matched to a gene; V was cut back by 4 bases and J by 5 bases. CDR3 DNA sequence: TGTGCCAGCAGTGCTCGACTAGCGGCTGACGACGAGCAGTACTTC. Encoded protein: CASSARLAADDEQYF.

This clonotype was detected once. The conserved closing phenylalanine or tryptophan is absent in this CDR3, likely reflecting a read error. The J gene is TRBJ2-7, the V gene TRBV5-1; TRBD2 is a possible D gene (6 bases). This CDR3 has 15 residues. Germline V gene lookup returns CDR1 SGHRS and CDR2 YFSETQ. V lost 3 bases, J lost 2 bases, and 15 bases lay in between. Here the CDR3 reads CASSSAGTGPYEQYL. The CDR3, as DNA: TGCGCCAGCAGCTCCGCCGGGACTGGACCCTACGAGCAGTACTTG.

Comments on this clonotype: One junction end disagrees with the germline gene, perhaps due to a read error. The rearrangement links TRBV12-3 or TRBV12-4 to TRBJ2-3; D gene ambiguous. The CDR3 contains 14 residues. CDR3 loop: CASSPQDHTDTQYF. The CDR3 DNA sequence: TGTGCCAGCAGCCCTCAGGACCACACAGATACACAGTATTTT.

The rearrangement links TRBV11-2 to TRBJ2-4; 7 positions match TRBD1. Germline CDR1 reads SGHAT; CDR2 reads FQNNGV. There are 16 residues in the CDR3. Unmatched junction bases numbered 12, after V lost 10 bases and J lost 0 bases. CDR3 region: CANSPRTGSAKNIQYF. As DNA, the CDR3 is TGTGCCAATAGCCCACGGACAGGATCAGCCAAAAACATTCAGTACTTC.

With regard to this clonotype: One end of the junction is discordant with germline, which a read error may explain. The CDR3 spells CASCFRGKAFF. The CDR3 DNA sequence: TGTGCCAGCTGTTTTCGGGGTAAAGCTTTCTTT. The chain combines TRBV12-3 or TRBV12-4 with TRBJ1-1; no clear D gene. CDR3 size: 11 residues.

As to this clonotype: It is likely a read error, because the conserved phenylalanine at the end of the CDR3 is missing. The chain recombines TRBV12-3 or TRBV12-4 with TRBJ2-7, with D tentatively TRBD2 (5 bases). The CDR3 contains 12 residues. CDR3 region: CTSGSVSYEQYS. The DNA for the CDR3 is TGTACCAGCGGTAGCGTCTCCTACGAGCAGTACTCC.

As for this clonotype: Without the conserved terminal phenylalanine or tryptophan, this CDR3 likely stems from a read error. The chain is built from TRBV6-5 and TRBJ2-1; 8 bases agree with TRBD1. This CDR3 is 15 amino acids long. Per the germline V gene, CDR1 is MNHEY and CDR2 is SVGAGI. With 2 bases clipped from V and 4 bases from J, the junction kept 4 bases outside the gene matches. CDR3 amino acids: CASSYIQGVYNEQFS. CDR3 nucleotide sequence: TGTGCCAGCAGTTACATACAGGGGGTTTACAATGAGCAGTTCTCC.

Of note for this clonotype: It may be a read error: a sequence one base away is much more abundant. The V gene is TRBV7-9, the J gene TRBJ2-5; D perhaps matches TRBD2 (6 bases). V shed 1 base and J shed 1 base, with 13 bases lying between them. Germline lookup yields CDR1 SEHNR and CDR2 FQNEAQ (reference sequence). The CDR3 contains 16 residues. CDR3 bases: TGTGCCAGCAGCTTAGAGTGGCTAGCGACCCAAGAGACCCAGTACTTC. This codes for CASSLEWLATQETQYF.

Only one count was recorded for this clonotype. The chain joins TRBV29-1 to TRBJ2-4, with D tentatively TRBD2 (5 bases). Germline V gives CDR1 SQVTM, CDR2 ANQGSEA. The CDR3 consists of 11 residues. Between the trimmed V and J ends, which lost 5 bases and 6 bases, there was a span of 8 bases. The chain's CDR3 is CSVIEGNIQYF. The CDR3, as DNA: TGCAGCGTTATTGAGGGAAACATTCAGTACTTC.

The rearrangement links TRBV10-3 to TRBJ2-5, with unresolved D. V was cut by 0 bases and J by 4 bases, with 15 bases left in between. This CDR3 contains 16 residues. Looked up from germline, CDR1 is ENHRY and CDR2 is SYGVKD. CDR3 DNA sequence: TGTGCCATCAGTGAGTCCCCCGTGGAGTGGACAGAGACCCAGTACTTC. Translating gives CAISESPVEWTETQYF.

On this clonotype itself: Relative to the germline gene, one junction end is altered; a read error may explain this. CDR3 loop: CRVEQGNHPQHF. CDR3 nucleotides: TGCAGGGTTGAACAGGGGAATCACCCCCAGCATTTT. V is TRBV29-1 and J is TRBJ1-5; 7 positions agree with TRBD1. The CDR3 is made up of 12 amino acids. Germline V gene data show CDR1 as SQVTM and CDR2 as ANQGSEA.

With regard to this clonotype: This could be a read error, since a much larger clone is one nucleotide away. The V call is TRBV28, the J call TRBJ2-3, with 8 bases that match TRBD1. The V gene's germline CDR1 is MDHEN and CDR2 SYDVKM. Trimming cost V 5 bases and J 6 bases; bases outside gene matches: 13. CDR3 size: 16 residues. The CDR3 reads CASSLHGQGGVDTQYF. The CDR3, as DNA: TGTGCCAGCAGTCTGCACGGACAGGGTGGGGTGGATACGCAGTATTTT.